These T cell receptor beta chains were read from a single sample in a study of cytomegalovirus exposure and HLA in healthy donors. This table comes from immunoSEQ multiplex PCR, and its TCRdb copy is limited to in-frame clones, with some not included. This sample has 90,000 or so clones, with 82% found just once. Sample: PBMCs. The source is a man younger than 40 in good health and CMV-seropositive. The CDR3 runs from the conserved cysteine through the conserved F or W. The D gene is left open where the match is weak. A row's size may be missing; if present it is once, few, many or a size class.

CDR3nt: TGTGCCAGCAGCTTGGACGCGACTCCGGCGGAGACCCAGTACTTC
CDR3aa: CASSLDATPAETQYF
v_gene: TRBV5-5
d_gene: NA
j_gene: TRBJ2-5
abundance: many

CDR3nt: TGTGCCAGCAGGGCATCGACAGGGGGAGGGTATGGCTACACCTTC
CDR3aa: CASRASTGGGYGYTF
v_gene: TRBV6-5
d_gene: TRBD1
j_gene: TRBJ1-2
abundance: NA

CDR3nt: TGTGCCAGCAGTCTACAGGGAAGGACTACAGATACGCAGTATTTT
CDR3aa: CASSLQGRTTDTQYF
v_gene: TRBV28
d_gene: NA
j_gene: TRBJ2-3
abundance: NA

CDR3nt: TGTGCCAGCAGCCAAGGGGGAGTACTAGCCAAAAACATTCAGTACTTC
CDR3aa: CASSQGGVLAKNIQYF
v_gene: TRBV14
d_gene: NA
j_gene: TRBJ2-4
abundance: NA

CDR3nt: TGTGCCAGCAGTTTCGTCAGTCAAGTCAATGAGCAGTTCTTC
CDR3aa: CASSFVSQVNEQFF
v_gene: TRBV27
d_gene: NA
j_gene: TRBJ2-1
abundance: NA

CDR3nt: TGTGCCAGCAGTGATGGGGGGGCTAATGAAAAACTGTTTTTT
CDR3aa: CASSDGGANEKLFF
v_gene: TRBV6-1
d_gene: NA
j_gene: TRBJ1-4
abundance: NA

CDR3nt: TGTGCCACCTCCCGGGGGAGGAATGAGCAGTTCTTC
CDR3aa: CATSRGRNEQFF
v_gene: TRBV7-8
d_gene: NA
j_gene: TRBJ2-1
abundance: NA

CDR3nt: TGTGCCAGCAGCCCGCGGACAGGTCAAGAGACCCAGTACTTC
CDR3aa: CASSPRTGQETQYF
v_gene: TRBV9
d_gene: TRBD1
j_gene: TRBJ2-5
abundance: NA

CDR3nt: TGCGCCAGCAGCCAGGAGGGAAGGTGGGATCAGCCCCAGCATTTT
CDR3aa: CASSQEGRWDQPQHF
v_gene: TRBV5-1
d_gene: NA
j_gene: TRBJ1-5
abundance: NA

CDR3nt: TGTGCCAGCAGCCCCGCGAGGACGGGAGCCTACGAGCAGTACTTC
CDR3aa: CASSPARTGAYEQYF
v_gene: TRBV27
d_gene: NA
j_gene: TRBJ2-7
abundance: NA

CDR3nt: TGCGCCAGCAGCCAAGATCCTCGAGGAGATGAAAAACTGTTTTTT
CDR3aa: CASSQDPRGDEKLFF
v_gene: TRBV4-3
d_gene: NA
j_gene: TRBJ1-4
abundance: few

CDR3nt: TGTGCCTGGAGAGGGGGGGTTGAAGCTTTCTTT
CDR3aa: CAWRGGVEAFF
v_gene: TRBV30
d_gene: NA
j_gene: TRBJ1-1
abundance: NA

CDR3nt: TGTGCCACCTCCGGGACAGGGATCGCGAGTGGCTACACCTTC
CDR3aa: CATSGTGIASGYTF
v_gene: TRBV28
d_gene: TRBD1
j_gene: TRBJ1-2
abundance: few

CDR3nt: TGCGCCAGCAGCTTGCTACCATCCTCTGGACAGGGTTTCAATGAGCAGTTCTTC
CDR3aa: CASSLLPSSGQGFNEQFF
v_gene: TRBV5-1
d_gene: TRBD1
j_gene: TRBJ2-1
abundance: NA

CDR3nt: TGTGCCAGCAGCTATCGGACGGGGAACTATGGCTACACCTTC
CDR3aa: CASSYRTGNYGYTF
v_gene: TRBV9
d_gene: NA
j_gene: TRBJ1-2
abundance: NA

CDR3nt: TGTGCCAGCAGTTACCCGGGTGGAGGGACCGGGGAGCTGTTTTTT
CDR3aa: CASSYPGGGTGELFF
v_gene: TRBV6-5
d_gene: NA
j_gene: TRBJ2-2
abundance: NA

CDR3nt: TGTGCCAGCAGCGGGACAATTTTCTACGAGCAGTACTTC
CDR3aa: CASSGTIFYEQYF
v_gene: TRBV7-2
d_gene: NA
j_gene: TRBJ2-7
abundance: NA

CDR3nt: TGTGCCAGCAGCCCCCTAGCGGGAGGCTCCTACAATGAGCAGTTCTTC
CDR3aa: CASSPLAGGSYNEQFF
v_gene: TRBV7-2
d_gene: TRBD2
j_gene: TRBJ2-1
abundance: NA

CDR3nt: TGTGCCAGTAGAGAAACAGGGAGACGAACCGGGGAGCTGTTTTTT
CDR3aa: CASRETGRRTGELFF
v_gene: TRBV19
d_gene: NA
j_gene: TRBJ2-2
abundance: NA

CDR3nt: TGTGCCAGCAGCCAAGATTGGACTACAGGTGGGGAGCTGTTTTTT
CDR3aa: CASSQDWTTGGELFF
v_gene: TRBV4-2
d_gene: NA
j_gene: TRBJ2-2
abundance: few